What follows describes a single TCR beta chain. Its antigen has not been determined. No quality values exist for individual bases; no much larger clone is one base distant. For TCR Vbeta sequencing, memory CD4+ T cells were sorted ex vivo from the peripheral blood of narcolepsy patients and healthy controls. The receptor library was made with the immunoSEQ multiplex PCR assay. The table was pulled from immuneACCESS by TCRdb, which kept in-frame rearrangements only. Such tables lose some clones; where checked, under half of the loss comes from unresolved V genes, and the rest has no known cause. The sample contains about 30,000 clones, roughly 87% of them found a single time. The top ten clonotypes cover roughly 0.68% of the sample. The V end loses 4 bases and the J end loses 5 bases, and a stretch of 6 bases separates them. The germline V gene supplies CDR1 SQVTM and CDR2 ANQGSEA. Counted from cysteine to phenylalanine, this CDR3 has 11 amino acids. Of all the DNA, just the CDR3 is kept, 33 bases in frame from base 1.

This specimen belongs to a study of T cells in narcolepsy listed by TCRdb under 2018. With respect to the entire study: The study enrolled patients with narcolepsy type 1 or type 2 (NT1, NT2) together with healthy control donors. The study sought autoreactive T cells targeting hypocretin neuron self-antigens (hypocretin, TRIB2) in narcolepsy patients, using TCR Vbeta sequencing to track clonotypes in blood and CSF. Results the study describes overall, beyond this receptor: Some blood memory CD4+ repertoires from patients and controls contained no sequences matching autoreactive T cell clones. According to the report, autoreactive clonotypes were detected serially in the blood of the same patients and of different patients, but not in healthy controls. Numbers of sequenced blood memory CD4+ clonotypes were comparable, with averages of 38,000 to 40,000 in patients and more than 30,000 in controls. HCRT-specific and TRIB2-specific autoreactive clonotypes were highlighted in plots that compared CD4+ T cell clonotypes in CSF versus blood from the same patient.

The chain is assembled from TRBV29-1 and TRBJ1-3; the D gene assignment is ambiguous. The specimen sequenced was memory (CD45RA-) CD4+ T cells from blood. The cell subset or site label on this specimen signifies: memory T cells sorted ex vivo from peripheral blood. The sequence was obtained from a human donor in good health. The CDR3 loop reads CSVASRNTIYF. In nucleotides, the sequence is TGCAGCGTTGCTTCCAGAAACACCATATATTTT.